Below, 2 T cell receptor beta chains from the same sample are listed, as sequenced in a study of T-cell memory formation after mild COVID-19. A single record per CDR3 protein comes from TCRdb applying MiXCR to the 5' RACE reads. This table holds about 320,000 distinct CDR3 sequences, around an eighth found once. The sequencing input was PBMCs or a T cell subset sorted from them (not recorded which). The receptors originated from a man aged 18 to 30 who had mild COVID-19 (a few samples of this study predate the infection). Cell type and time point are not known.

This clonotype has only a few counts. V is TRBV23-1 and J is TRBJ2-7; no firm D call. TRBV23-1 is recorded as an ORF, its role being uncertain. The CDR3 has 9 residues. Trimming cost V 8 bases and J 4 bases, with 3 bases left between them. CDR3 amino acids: CASSYEQYV. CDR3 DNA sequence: TGCGCCAGCTCGTACGAGCAGTACGTC.

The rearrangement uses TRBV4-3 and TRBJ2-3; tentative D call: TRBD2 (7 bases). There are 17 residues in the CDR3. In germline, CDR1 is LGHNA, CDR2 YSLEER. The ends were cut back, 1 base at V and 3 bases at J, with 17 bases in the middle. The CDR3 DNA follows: TGCGCCAGCAGCCAAGCGGTTGGCGGGGGCGCAACAGATACGCAGTATTTT. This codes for CASSQAVGGGATDTQYF.